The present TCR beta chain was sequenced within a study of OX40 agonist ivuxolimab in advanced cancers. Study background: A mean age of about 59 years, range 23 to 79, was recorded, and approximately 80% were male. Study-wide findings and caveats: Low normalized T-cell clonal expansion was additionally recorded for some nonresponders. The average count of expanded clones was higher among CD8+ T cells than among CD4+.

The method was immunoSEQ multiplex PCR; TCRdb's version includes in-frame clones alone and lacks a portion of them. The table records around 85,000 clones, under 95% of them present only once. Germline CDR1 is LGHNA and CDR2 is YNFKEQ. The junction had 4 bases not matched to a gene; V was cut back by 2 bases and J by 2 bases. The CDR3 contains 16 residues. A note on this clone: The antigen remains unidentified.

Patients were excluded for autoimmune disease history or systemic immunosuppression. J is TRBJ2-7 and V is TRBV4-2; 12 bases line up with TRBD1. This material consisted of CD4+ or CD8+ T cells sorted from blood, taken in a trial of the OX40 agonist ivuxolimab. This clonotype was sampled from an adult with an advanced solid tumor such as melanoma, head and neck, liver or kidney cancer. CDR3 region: CASSQTGTGGAYEQYF. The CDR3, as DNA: TGTGCCAGCAGCCAAACCGGGACAGGGGGCGCCTACGAGCAGTACTTC.